These 10 T cell receptor beta chains were sequenced from one sample in a study of cytomegalovirus exposure and HLA in healthy donors. Primers included in the PCR were 60 Vbeta and 13 Jbeta primers. The method was immunoSEQ multiplex PCR; TCRdb's version includes in-frame clones alone and lacks a portion of them. The sample lists over 100,000 clones, 65% to 80% occurring once. The sample comprised PBMCs. The receptors shown here come from a male donor in good health and CMV-seropositive.

The chain joins TRBV9 to TRBJ2-1, with D perhaps TRBD2 (6 bases). In germline, CDR1 is SGDLS, CDR2 YYNGEE. The V end lost 0 bases, the J end lost 1 base, and 14 bases lay between the germline ends. The CDR3 length is 17 residues. CDR3 DNA: TGTGCCAGCAGCGTAGGCCAGCGGGCCACTTCCTACAATGAGCAGTTCTTC. The encoded protein is CASSVGQRATSYNEQFF.

The rearrangement uses TRBV4-2 and TRBJ1-1; D gene unclear. The V gene lost 1 base and the J gene lost 1 base, with 10 bases spanning the gap. This CDR3 has 15 amino acids. Germline-derived CDR1 and CDR2 are LGHNA and YNFKEQ. For the CDR3, the DNA is TGTGCCAGCAGCCAAGCGGCAGGTTGGAACACTGAAGCTTTCTTT. As protein: CASSQAAGWNTEAFF.

The rearrangement uses TRBV18 and TRBJ2-3, with 13 bases that match TRBD2. CDR3 length: 17 amino acids. CDR1 is KGHSH and CDR2 is LQKENI in the germline V gene. The trim removed 3 bases at V and 2 bases at J, leaving 5 bases unmatched. CDR3 loop: CASSPLGLAGYTDTQYF. In nucleotides, the CDR3 is TGTGCCAGCTCACCCCTGGGACTAGCGGGGTACACAGATACGCAGTATTTT.

The chain is built from TRBV19 and TRBJ1-6, with TRBD1 matching over 7 bases. Germline CDR1 is LNHDA and CDR2 is SQIVND (reference sequence). V lost 5 bases to trimming and J lost 9 bases; unmatched junction nucleotides: 10. The CDR3 runs to 15 residues. CDR3 loop: CASSPRDSKPSPLHF. As DNA, the CDR3 is TGTGCCAGTAGTCCTCGGGACAGTAAACCTTCACCCCTCCACTTT.

This clone occurred a few times. The chain combines TRBV2 with TRBJ1-2, with TRBD1 matching 8 bases. Germline-derived CDR1 and CDR2 are SNHLY and FYNNEI. The V and J ends lost 7 bases and 8 bases, in that order; junction bases with no gene match: 6. CDR3 length: 12 amino acids. The CDR3 reads CASTRDRRGYTF. In nucleotides, the CDR3 is TGTGCCAGCACGCGGGACAGGCGAGGCTACACCTTC.

The V and J genes are TRBV5-1 and TRBJ2-1; 12 bases fit TRBD2. The V segment lost 0 bases and the J segment 2 bases; nucleotides outside the gene matches: 6. CDR1 and CDR2 (germline): SGHRS, YFSETQ. The CDR3 has 18 amino acids. The CDR3: CASSLVTSGGIAYNEQFF. CDR3 nucleotides: TGCGCCAGCAGCTTGGTTACTAGCGGGGGGATAGCCTACAATGAGCAGTTCTTC.

The rearrangement joins TRBV19 to TRBJ2-3; D is possibly TRBD2 (6 bases). The germline CDR1 and CDR2 sequences are LNHDA and SQIVND (reference sequence). The CDR3 consists of 15 residues. Trimming shortened V by 4 bases and J by 2 bases, and 13 bases separated the two germline ends. In DNA, the CDR3 is TGTGCCAGTAGTAAAGAGGCGGGGTACACAGATACGCAGTATTTT. Translation gives CASSKEAGYTDTQYF.

The chain combines TRBV6-5 with TRBJ1-1; 7 nucleotides line up with TRBD1. J lost 5 bases, V lost 0 bases, and 6 bases had no gene match. The germline V gene has CDR1 MNHEY and CDR2 SVGAGI. The CDR3 has 15 amino acids. The CDR3 sequence: CASSYSKTGRTEAFF. CDR3 nucleotide sequence: TGTGCCAGCAGTTACTCGAAGACAGGGAGGACTGAAGCTTTCTTT.

This clone has more than one count but fewer than ten. V is TRBV11-2 and J is TRBJ2-7; tentatively, D is TRBD1 (6 bases). Trimming pared 4 bases from V and 2 bases from J, leaving 18 bases between. CDR3 length equals 16 residues. Per the germline V gene, CDR1 is SGHAT and CDR2 is FQNNGV. The CDR3 region is CASSSTGILPTYEQYF. The CDR3 coding sequence is TGTGCCAGCAGCTCCACAGGGATCCTCCCGACCTACGAGCAGTACTTC.

The chain joins TRBV27 to TRBJ2-5; the match to TRBD2 covers 7 bases. CDR1 and CDR2 (germline): MNHEY, SMNVEV (reference sequence). The CDR3 runs to 15 residues. Unmatched junction bases numbered 4, after V lost 3 bases and J lost 0 bases. CDR3 DNA sequence: TGTGCCAGCAGTTTCAGGGAGGGATACCAAGAGACCCAGTACTTC. Protein product: CASSFREGYQETQYF.